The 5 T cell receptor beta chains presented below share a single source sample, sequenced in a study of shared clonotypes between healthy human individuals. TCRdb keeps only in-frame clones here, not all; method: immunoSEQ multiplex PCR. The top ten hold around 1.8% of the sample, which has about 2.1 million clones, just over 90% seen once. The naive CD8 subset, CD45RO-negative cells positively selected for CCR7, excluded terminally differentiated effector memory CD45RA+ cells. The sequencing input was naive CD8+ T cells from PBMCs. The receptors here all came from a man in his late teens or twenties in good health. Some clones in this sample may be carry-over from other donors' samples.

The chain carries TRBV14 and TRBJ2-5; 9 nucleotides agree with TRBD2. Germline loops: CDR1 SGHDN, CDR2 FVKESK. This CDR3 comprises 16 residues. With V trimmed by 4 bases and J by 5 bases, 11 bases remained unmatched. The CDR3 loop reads CASSRMASGMGETQYF. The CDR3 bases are TGTGCCAGCAGCCGTATGGCTAGCGGGATGGGCGAGACCCAGTACTTC.

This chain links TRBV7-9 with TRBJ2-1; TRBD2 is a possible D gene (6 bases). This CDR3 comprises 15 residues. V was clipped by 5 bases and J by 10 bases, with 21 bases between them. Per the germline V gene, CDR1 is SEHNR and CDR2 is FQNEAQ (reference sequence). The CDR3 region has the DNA TGTGCCAGCAGCACCGGGACTGGCGCTTTAGGGGAGCAGTTCTTC. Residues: CASSTGTGALGEQFF.

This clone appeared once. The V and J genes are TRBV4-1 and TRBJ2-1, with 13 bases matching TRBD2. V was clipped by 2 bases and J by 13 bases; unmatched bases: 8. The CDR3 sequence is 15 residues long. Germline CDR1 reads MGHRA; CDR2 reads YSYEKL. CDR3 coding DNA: TGCGCCAGCAGCCAAAGCTCCGGACTAGCGGGAGATCAGTTCTTC. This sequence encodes CASSQSSGLAGDQFF.

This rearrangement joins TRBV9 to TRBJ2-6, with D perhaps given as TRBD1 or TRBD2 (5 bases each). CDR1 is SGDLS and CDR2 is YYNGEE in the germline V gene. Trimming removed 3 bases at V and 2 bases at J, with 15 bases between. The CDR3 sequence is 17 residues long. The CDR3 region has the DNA TGTGCCAGCAGCGCTACCGGGACCCCGGCTGGGGCCAACGTCCTGACTTTC. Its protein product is CASSATGTPAGANVLTF.

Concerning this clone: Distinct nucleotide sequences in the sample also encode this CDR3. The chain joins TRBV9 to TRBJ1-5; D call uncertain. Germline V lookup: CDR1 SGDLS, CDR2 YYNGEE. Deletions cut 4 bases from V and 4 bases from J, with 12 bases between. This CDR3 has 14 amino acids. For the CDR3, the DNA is TGTGCCAGCAGCCCGGGTCGCGGTAATCAGCCCCAGCATTTT. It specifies CASSPGRGNQPQHF.